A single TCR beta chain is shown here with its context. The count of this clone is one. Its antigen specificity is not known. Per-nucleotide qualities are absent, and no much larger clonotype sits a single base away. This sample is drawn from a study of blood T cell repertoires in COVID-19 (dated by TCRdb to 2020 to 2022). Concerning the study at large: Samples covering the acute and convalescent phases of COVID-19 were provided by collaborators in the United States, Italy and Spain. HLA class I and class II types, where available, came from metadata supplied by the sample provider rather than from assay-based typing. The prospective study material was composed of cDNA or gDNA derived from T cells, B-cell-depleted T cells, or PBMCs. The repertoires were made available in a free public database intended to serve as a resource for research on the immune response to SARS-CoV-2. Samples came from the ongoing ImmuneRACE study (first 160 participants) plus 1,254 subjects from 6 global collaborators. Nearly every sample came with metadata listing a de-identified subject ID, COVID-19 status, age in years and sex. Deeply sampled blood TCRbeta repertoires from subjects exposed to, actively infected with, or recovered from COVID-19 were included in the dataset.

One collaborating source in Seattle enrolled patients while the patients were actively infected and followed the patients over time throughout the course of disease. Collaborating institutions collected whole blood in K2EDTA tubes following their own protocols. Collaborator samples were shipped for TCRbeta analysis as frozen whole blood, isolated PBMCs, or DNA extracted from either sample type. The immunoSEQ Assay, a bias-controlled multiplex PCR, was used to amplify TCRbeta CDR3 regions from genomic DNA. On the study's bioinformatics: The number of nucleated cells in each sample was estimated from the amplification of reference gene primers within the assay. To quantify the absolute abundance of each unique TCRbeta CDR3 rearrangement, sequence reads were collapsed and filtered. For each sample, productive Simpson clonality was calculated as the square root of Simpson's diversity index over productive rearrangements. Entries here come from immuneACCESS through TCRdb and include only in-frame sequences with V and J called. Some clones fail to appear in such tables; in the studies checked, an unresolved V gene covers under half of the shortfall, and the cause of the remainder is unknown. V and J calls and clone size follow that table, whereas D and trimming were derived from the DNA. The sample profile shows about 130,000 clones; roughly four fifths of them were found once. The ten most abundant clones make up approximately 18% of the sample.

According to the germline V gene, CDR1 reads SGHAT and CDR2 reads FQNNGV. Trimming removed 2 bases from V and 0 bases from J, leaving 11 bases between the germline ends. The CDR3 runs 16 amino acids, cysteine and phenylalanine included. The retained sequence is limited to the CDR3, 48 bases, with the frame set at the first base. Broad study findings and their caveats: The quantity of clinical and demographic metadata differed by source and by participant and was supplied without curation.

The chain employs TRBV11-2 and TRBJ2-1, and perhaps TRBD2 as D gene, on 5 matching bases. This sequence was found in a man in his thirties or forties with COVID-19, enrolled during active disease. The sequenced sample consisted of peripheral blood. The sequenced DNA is TGTGCCAGCAGCTTAACTAGTCAAAGCTCCTACAATGAGCAGTTCTTC. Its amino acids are CASSLTSQSSYNEQFF.